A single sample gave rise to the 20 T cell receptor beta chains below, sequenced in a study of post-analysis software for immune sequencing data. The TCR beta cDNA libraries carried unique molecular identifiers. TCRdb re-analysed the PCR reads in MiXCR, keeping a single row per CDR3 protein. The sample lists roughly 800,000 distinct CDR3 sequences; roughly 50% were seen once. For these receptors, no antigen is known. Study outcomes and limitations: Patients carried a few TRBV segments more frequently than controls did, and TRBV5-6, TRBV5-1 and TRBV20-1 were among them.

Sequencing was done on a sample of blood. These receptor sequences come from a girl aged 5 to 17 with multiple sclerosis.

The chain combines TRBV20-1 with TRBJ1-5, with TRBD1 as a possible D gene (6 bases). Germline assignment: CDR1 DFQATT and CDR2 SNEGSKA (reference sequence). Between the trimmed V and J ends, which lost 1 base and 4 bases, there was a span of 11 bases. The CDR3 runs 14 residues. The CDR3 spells CSARASGTNQPQHF. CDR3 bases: TGCAGTGCTAGAGCCTCCGGGACAAATCAGCCCCAGCATTTT.

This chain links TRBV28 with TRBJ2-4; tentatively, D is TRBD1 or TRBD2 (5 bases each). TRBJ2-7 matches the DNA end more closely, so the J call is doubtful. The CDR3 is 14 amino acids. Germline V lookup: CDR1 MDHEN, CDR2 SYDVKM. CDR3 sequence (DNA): TGTGCCAGCAGTCCCGGGACGGTGTACTACGAGCAGTACTTC. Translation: CASSPGTVYYEQYF.

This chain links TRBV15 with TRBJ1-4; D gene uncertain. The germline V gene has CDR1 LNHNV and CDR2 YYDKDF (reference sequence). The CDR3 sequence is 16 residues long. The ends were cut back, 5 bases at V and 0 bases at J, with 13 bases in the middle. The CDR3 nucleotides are TGTGCCACCAGCGGAATCAGTAGAGCAACTAATGAAAAACTGTTTTTT. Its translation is CATSGISRATNEKLFF.

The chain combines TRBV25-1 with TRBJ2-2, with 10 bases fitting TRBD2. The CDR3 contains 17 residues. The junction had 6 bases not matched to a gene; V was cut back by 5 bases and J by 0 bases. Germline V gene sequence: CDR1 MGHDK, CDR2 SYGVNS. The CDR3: CASSPLGLASNTGELFF. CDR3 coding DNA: TGTGCCAGCAGTCCCCTGGGACTAGCGTCGAACACCGGGGAGCTGTTTTTT.

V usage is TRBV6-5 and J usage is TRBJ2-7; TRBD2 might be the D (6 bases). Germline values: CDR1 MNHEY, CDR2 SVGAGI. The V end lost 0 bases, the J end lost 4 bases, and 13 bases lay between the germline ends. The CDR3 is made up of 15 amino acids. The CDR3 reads CASSYSDGTSYEQYF. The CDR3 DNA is TGTGCCAGCAGTTACTCGGATGGGACTTCTTACGAGCAGTACTTC.

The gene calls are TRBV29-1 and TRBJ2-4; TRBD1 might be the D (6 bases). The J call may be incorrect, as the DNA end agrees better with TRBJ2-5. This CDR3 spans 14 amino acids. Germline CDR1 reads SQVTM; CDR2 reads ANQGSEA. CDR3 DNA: TGCAGCGTTGAAGTCCAGGGGATGGGGGAGACCCAGTACTTC. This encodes CSVEVQGMGETQYF.

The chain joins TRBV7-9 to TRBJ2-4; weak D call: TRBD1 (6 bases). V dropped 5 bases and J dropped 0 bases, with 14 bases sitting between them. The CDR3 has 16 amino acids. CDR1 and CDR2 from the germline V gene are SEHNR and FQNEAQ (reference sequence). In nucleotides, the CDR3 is TGTGCCAGCAGCAAAACAGGGCGCGGAGCCAAAAACATTCAGTACTTC. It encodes CASSKTGRGAKNIQYF.

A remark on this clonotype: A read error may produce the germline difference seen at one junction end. The CDR3 sequence: CAGSYHTGIEQYF. The CDR3 bases are TGTGCCGGCAGTTACCATACAGGGATCGAGCAGTACTTC. The V call is TRBV6-6, the J call TRBJ2-7; D may be TRBD1 (6 bases). Germline values: CDR1 MNHNY, CDR2 SVGAGI (reference sequence). The CDR3 consists of 13 residues.

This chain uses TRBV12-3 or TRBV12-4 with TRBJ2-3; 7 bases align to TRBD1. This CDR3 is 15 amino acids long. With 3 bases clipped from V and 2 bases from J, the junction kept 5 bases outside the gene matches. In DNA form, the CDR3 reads TGTGCCAGCAGTTTGGACAGGCGGACCACAGATACGCAGTATTTT. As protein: CASSLDRRTTDTQYF.

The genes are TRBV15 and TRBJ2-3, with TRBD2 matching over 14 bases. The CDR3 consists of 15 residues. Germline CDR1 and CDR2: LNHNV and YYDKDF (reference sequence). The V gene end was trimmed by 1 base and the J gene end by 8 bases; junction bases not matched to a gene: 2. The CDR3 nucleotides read TGTGCCACCAGCAGAGTTGGGACTAGCGGGGGTACGCAGTATTTT. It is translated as CATSRVGTSGGTQYF.

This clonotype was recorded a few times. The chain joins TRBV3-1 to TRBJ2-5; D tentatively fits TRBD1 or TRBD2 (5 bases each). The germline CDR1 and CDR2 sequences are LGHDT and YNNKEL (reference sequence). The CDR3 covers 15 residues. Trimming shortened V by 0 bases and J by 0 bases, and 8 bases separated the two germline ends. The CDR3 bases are TGTGCCAGCAGCCAAGAGGGGACGTACCAAGAGACCCAGTACTTC. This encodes CASSQEGTYQETQYF.

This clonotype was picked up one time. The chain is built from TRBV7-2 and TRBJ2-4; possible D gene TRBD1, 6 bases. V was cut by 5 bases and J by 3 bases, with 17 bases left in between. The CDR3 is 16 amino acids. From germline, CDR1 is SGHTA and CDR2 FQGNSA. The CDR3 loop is CASSPPRDIYKNIQYF. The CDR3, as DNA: TGTGCCAGCAGCCCCCCGAGGGACATCTACAAAAACATTCAGTACTTC.

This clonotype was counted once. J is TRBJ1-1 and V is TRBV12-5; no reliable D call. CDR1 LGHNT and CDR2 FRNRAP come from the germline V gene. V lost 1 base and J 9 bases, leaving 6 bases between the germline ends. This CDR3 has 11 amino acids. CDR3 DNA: TGTGCTAGTGGTTTGGAGTCCCAAGCTTTCTTT. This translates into CASGLESQAFF.

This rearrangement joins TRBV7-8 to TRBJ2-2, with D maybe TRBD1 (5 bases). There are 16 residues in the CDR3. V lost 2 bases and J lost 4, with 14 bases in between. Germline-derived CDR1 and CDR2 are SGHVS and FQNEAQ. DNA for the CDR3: TGTGCCAGCAGCTTAAGAAGCAGGGTTCGCACCGGGGAGCTGTTTTTT. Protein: CASSLRSRVRTGELFF.

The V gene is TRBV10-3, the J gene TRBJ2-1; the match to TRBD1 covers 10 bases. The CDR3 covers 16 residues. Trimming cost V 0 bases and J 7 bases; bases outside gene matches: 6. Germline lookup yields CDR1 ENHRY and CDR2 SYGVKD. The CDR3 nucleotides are TGTGCCATCAGTGAGTCTGGACAGGGGGAATGGAATGAGCAGTTCTTC. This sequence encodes CAISESGQGEWNEQFF.

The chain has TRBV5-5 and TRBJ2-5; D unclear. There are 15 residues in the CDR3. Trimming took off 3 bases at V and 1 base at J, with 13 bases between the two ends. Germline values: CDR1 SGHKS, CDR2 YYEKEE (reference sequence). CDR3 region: CASSSRAIPQETQYF. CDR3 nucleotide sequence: TGTGCCAGCAGCTCTAGGGCCATCCCCCAAGAGACCCAGTACTTC.

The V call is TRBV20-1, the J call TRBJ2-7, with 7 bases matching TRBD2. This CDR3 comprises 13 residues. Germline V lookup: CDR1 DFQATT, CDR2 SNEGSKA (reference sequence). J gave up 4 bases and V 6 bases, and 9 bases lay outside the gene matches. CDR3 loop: CSAPGGGVYEQYF. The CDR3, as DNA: TGCAGTGCCCCCGGCGGGGGAGTGTACGAGCAGTACTTC.

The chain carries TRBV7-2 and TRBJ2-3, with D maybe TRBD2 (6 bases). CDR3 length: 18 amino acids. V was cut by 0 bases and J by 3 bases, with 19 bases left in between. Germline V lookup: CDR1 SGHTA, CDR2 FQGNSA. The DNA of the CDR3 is TGTGCCAGCAGCTTAGCGGGCCCCCTGCGGGCGGGAACAGATACGCAGTATTTT. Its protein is CASSLAGPLRAGTDTQYF.

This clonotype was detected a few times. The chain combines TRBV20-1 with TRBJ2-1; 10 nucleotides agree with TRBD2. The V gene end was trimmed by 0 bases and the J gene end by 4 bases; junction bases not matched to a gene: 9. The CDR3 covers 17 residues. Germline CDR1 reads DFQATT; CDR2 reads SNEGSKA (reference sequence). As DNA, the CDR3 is TGCAGTGCTAGAGAGAAGCCCGGACTAGCGGCATACAATGAGCAGTTCTTC. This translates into CSAREKPGLAAYNEQFF.

The CDR3 is CASSPGQGGAGANVLTF. CDR3 nucleotide sequence: TGTGCCAGCAGCCCGGGACAGGGTGGCGCTGGGGCCAACGTCCTGACTTTC. The chain links TRBV9 to TRBJ2-6, with 9 bases aligning to TRBD1. CDR1 and CDR2 (germline): SGDLS, YYNGEE. Trimming removed 4 bases from V and 2 bases from J; junction bases left unmatched: 7. The CDR3 totals 17 residues.